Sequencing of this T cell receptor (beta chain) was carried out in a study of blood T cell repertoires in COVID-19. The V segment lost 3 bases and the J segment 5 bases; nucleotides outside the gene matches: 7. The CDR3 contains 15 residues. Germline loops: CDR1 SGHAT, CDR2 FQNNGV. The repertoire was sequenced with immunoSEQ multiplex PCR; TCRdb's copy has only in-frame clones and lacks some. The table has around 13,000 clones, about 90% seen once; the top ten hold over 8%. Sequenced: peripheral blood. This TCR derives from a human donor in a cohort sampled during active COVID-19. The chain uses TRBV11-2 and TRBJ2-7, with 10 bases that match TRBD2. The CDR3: CASSFTSGIFDEQYF. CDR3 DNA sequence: TGTGCCAGCAGCTTTACTAGCGGGATTTTCGACGAGCAGTACTTC. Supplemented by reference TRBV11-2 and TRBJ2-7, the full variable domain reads EAGVAQSPRYKIIEKRQSVAFWCNPISGHATLYWYQQILGQGPKLLIQFQNNGVVDDSQLPKDRFSAERLKGVDSTLKIQPAKLEDSAVYLCASSFTSGIFDEQYFGPGTRLTVT.